Listed below are T cell receptor beta chains from one sample, sequenced in a study of blood T cell repertoires in COVID-19. Sequencing was performed with immunoSEQ multiplex PCR; in TCRdb, only in-frame clones are kept and a portion is missing. The table includes over 150,000 clones, around 83% detected once. Sequencing input: peripheral blood. Receptors were obtained from a man aged 45 to 65 with active or convalescent COVID-19. The CDR3 runs from the conserved cysteine through the conserved F or W. Each record gives: CDR3 length, J gene, clone size, D gene, V gene, CDR3 protein, CDR3 DNA. A D gene is named only where the DNA matches it firmly. Clone size appears in some rows only: once, few, many, or a class for an expanded clone.

15 | TRBJ2-3 | NA | TRBD2 | TRBV7-3 | CASSLLSGGADTQYF | TGTGCCAGCAGCTTATTAAGCGGGGGGGCCGATACGCAGTATTTT
20 | TRBJ2-1 | NA | TRBD2 | TRBV4-1 | CASSQTVELAAFSSYNEQFF | TGCGCCAGCAGCCAGACGGTTGAGCTAGCGGCTTTTTCCTCCTACAATGAGCAGTTCTTC
17 | TRBJ1-3 | NA | NA | TRBV5-5 | CASSLMSRAHSGNTIYF | TGTGCCAGCAGCTTGATGTCCAGGGCTCACTCTGGAAACACCATATATTTT
13 | TRBJ1-3 | NA | TRBD1 | TRBV11-2 | CASSFDREDTIYF | TGTGCCAGCAGCTTCGACAGGGAAGACACCATATATTTT
15 | TRBJ1-2 | once | TRBD1 | TRBV7-2 | CASSPLRQGTTGYTF | TGTGCCAGCAGCCCGCTCAGACAGGGAACCACTGGCTACACCTTC
19 | TRBJ2-3 | NA | TRBD2 | TRBV5-1 | CASSPSLLAGNPSTDTQYF | TGCGCCAGCAGCCCGAGTTTGCTAGCGGGAAATCCTAGCACAGATACGCAGTATTTT
15 | TRBJ2-1 | NA | TRBD2 | TRBV6-4 | CASSDGGGSYNEQFF | TGTGCCAGCAGTGATGGCGGGGGGTCCTACAATGAGCAGTTCTTC
14 | TRBJ1-3 | NA | TRBD1 | TRBV27 | CASRKTGTGNTIYF | TGTGCCAGCCGAAAGACAGGGACAGGAAACACCATATATTTT
16 | TRBJ1-5 | NA | NA | TRBV2 | CASSARVGGLDQPQHF | TGTGCCAGCAGTGCACGGGTGGGGGGGCTCGATCAGCCCCAGCATTTT
14 | TRBJ1-2 | NA | NA | TRBV19 | CASSTFQGMNGYTF | TGTGCCAGTAGTACTTTTCAGGGAATGAATGGCTACACCTTC
13 | TRBJ2-7 | NA | NA | TRBV9 | CASSGGQSYEQYF | TGTGCCAGCAGCGGTGGACAGTCCTACGAGCAGTACTTC
16 | TRBJ2-3 | NA | TRBD1 | TRBV5-1 | CASSSLGQGSTDTQYF | TGCGCCAGCAGCTCACTTGGACAGGGAAGCACAGATACGCAGTATTTT
17 | TRBJ2-5 | NA | NA | TRBV28 | CASRTTPGRRAQETQYF | TGTGCCAGCAGGACTACTCCTGGAAGAAGGGCTCAAGAGACCCAGTACTTC
16 | TRBJ2-3 | NA | TRBD2 | TRBV15 | CATSRGGGLDTDTQYF | TGTGCCACCAGCAGAGGAGGGGGACTAGACACAGATACGCAGTATTTT
15 | TRBJ2-7 | NA | TRBD1 | TRBV5-1 | CASSPGTGRPYEQYF | TGCGCCAGCAGCCCAGGGACAGGGCGCCCCTACGAGCAGTACTTC